Each of the 28 T cell receptor beta chains below was sequenced from the same sample in a study of cytomegalovirus exposure and HLA in healthy donors. The PCR used 60 Vbeta and 13 Jbeta primers. Assay used: immunoSEQ multiplex PCR; TCRdb lists only in-frame clones, some missing. This table has 150,000 to 200,000 clones, around 80% appearing once. Sequencing was done on a sample of PBMCs. The receptors were sampled from a man under 40 in good health and CMV-seronegative.

The chain carries TRBV9 and TRBJ2-1, with 12 bases fitting TRBD2. Germline trimming cut 3 bases from V and 7 bases from J; bases unmatched to any gene: 14. The CDR3 is 18 residues long. Looked up from germline, CDR1 is SGDLS and CDR2 is YYNGEE. The CDR3 bases are TGTGCCAGCAGCGCCCTCCCCCCCCTAGCGGGAGGGCCGAATGAGCAGTTCTTC. This sequence encodes CASSALPPLAGGPNEQFF.

The rearrangement uses TRBV5-4 and TRBJ1-5; 9 bases align to TRBD1. The V gene end was trimmed by 2 bases and the J gene end by 6 bases; junction bases not matched to a gene: 9. Germline V gene lookup returns CDR1 SGHNT and CDR2 YYREEE (reference sequence). The CDR3 has 16 residues. The CDR3 region has the DNA TGTGCCAGCAGCTTCGGGGGACAGGGATTGAGTCAGCCCCAGCATTTT. This encodes CASSFGGQGLSQPQHF.

The V gene is TRBV27, the J gene TRBJ1-6; D perhaps matches TRBD1 (6 bases). Trimming took 6 bases from V and 5 from J, leaving 14 bases between them. Per the germline V gene, CDR1 is MNHEY and CDR2 is SMNVEV (reference sequence). CDR3 length equals 15 residues. CDR3 nucleotides: TGTGCCAGCAGAATGGGGACATCGGATAATTCACCCCTCCACTTT. It is translated as CASRMGTSDNSPLHF.

The chain joins TRBV5-4 to TRBJ2-2; D is possibly TRBD1 (6 bases). This CDR3 contains 15 residues. CDR1 SGHNT and CDR2 YYREEE come from the germline V gene (reference sequence). The ends were cut back, 6 bases at V and 2 bases at J, with 14 bases in the middle. The DNA for the CDR3 is TGTGCCAGCACCCCAGGACAGATAAACACCGGGGAGCTGTTTTTT. It is translated as CASTPGQINTGELFF.

The CDR3 DNA is TGTGCCAGCATGGACAGGGGGAACACTGAAGCTTTCTTT. This codes for CASMDRGNTEAFF. This chain joins TRBV7-8 and TRBJ1-1; 9 bases fit TRBD1. Germline V lookup: CDR1 SGHVS, CDR2 FQNEAQ. The CDR3 sequence is 13 residues long. The V segment lost 7 bases and the J segment 1 base; nucleotides outside the gene matches: 1.

The CDR3 region is CAISERVTRDRGYFSSYEQYF. Here the CDR3 DNA reads TGTGCCATCAGTGAAAGGGTGACTCGGGACAGGGGGTATTTCAGCTCCTACGAGCAGTACTTC. V is TRBV10-3 and J is TRBJ2-7, with 11 positions matching TRBD1. Trimming at V came to 3 bases and at J to 0 bases, leaving 19 bases not matched to a gene. Germline V gene data show CDR1 as ENHRY and CDR2 as SYGVKD. CDR3 length equals 21 residues.

This chain joins TRBV19 and TRBJ2-7, with 8 positions matching TRBD1. After removal of 8 bases from V and 3 bases from J, the junction contained 3 bases not matched to a gene. The CDR3 runs to 12 residues. Per the germline V gene, CDR1 is LNHDA and CDR2 is SQIVND (reference sequence). Here the CDR3 reads CASGQGYYEQYF. The DNA of the CDR3 is TGTGCCAGTGGACAGGGTTACTACGAGCAGTACTTC.

The V and J genes are TRBV28 and TRBJ2-7; 9 bases map to TRBD1. The germline V gene encodes CDR1 MDHEN and CDR2 SYDVKM. The CDR3 is 15 amino acids. Trimming cost V 6 bases and J 0 bases; bases outside gene matches: 6. The CDR3 loop reads CASRGQGSASYEQYF. The CDR3 region has the DNA TGTGCCAGCAGAGGACAGGGGTCGGCCTCCTACGAGCAGTACTTC.

J is TRBJ2-3 and V is TRBV19; 7 positions match TRBD1. Germline V gene sequence: CDR1 LNHDA, CDR2 SQIVND (reference sequence). The CDR3 sequence is 15 residues long. J gave up 7 bases and V 5 bases, and 12 bases lay outside the gene matches. The CDR3 protein is CASSGGQSPSNTQYF. In DNA form, the CDR3 reads TGTGCCAGTAGTGGGGGACAGAGCCCCTCAAATACGCAGTATTTT.

The V gene is TRBV7-6, the J gene TRBJ2-7; 14 bases map to TRBD2. CDR1 is SGHVS, CDR2 FNYEAQ, per germline. V was pared by 5 bases and J by 4 bases, with 4 bases of the junction left unmatched. CDR3 length: 15 amino acids. CDR3 in amino acids: CASSRGLAGGYEQYF. The CDR3 nucleotides are TGTGCCAGCAGCCGAGGACTAGCGGGAGGATACGAGCAGTACTTC.

The chain carries TRBV15 and TRBJ2-3; possible D gene TRBD1, 5 bases. CDR1 and CDR2 (germline): LNHNV, YYDKDF (reference sequence). The CDR3 has 13 residues. V was cut by 10 bases and J by 5 bases, with 16 bases left in between. CDR3 region: CARGRLSQDTQYF. Here the CDR3 DNA reads TGTGCCAGGGGCAGGCTATCACAAGATACGCAGTATTTT.

The gene calls are TRBV9 and TRBJ2-4, with a weak D call TRBD2 (5 bases). CDR3 length equals 14 residues. Trimming pared 4 bases from V and 5 bases from J, leaving 13 bases between. Germline CDR1 is SGDLS and CDR2 is YYNGEE. The CDR3 loop reads CASSLRAEENIQYF. CDR3 DNA: TGTGCCAGCAGCCTGCGGGCCGAGGAAAACATTCAGTACTTC.

This chain links TRBV7-8 with TRBJ2-5; D not certain. The CDR3 contains 15 residues. The germline gives CDR1 SGHVS, CDR2 FQNEAQ. The V gene lost 2 bases and the J gene lost 11 bases, with 21 bases spanning the gap. CDR3 sequence: CASSLNPRESAAQYF. As DNA, the CDR3 is TGTGCCAGCAGCTTAAACCCTAGAGAGTCCGCGGCGCAGTACTTC.

The gene calls are TRBV7-3 and TRBJ1-6; TRBD1 matches at 7 bases. Germline CDR1 and CDR2: SGHTA and FQGTGA. The J segment lost 7 bases and the V segment lost 5 bases, leaving 2 bases of the junction unmatched. The CDR3 totals 13 residues. CDR3 protein: CASSLDRNSPLHF. DNA of the CDR3: TGTGCCAGCAGCCTGGACAGGAATTCACCCCTCCACTTT.

The CDR3 bases are TGCAGCGTTGCGCCGGGACAGGAATATCAGCCCCAGCATTTT. Its protein is CSVAPGQEYQPQHF. The chain links TRBV29-1 to TRBJ1-5; 8 bases fit TRBD1. Looked up from germline, CDR1 is SQVTM and CDR2 is ANQGSEA. The V segment lost 4 bases and the J segment 5 bases; nucleotides outside the gene matches: 7. CDR3 size: 14 residues.

V gene TRBV18 combines with J gene TRBJ1-4, with D possibly matching TRBD1 (6 bases). Trimming removed 6 bases from V and 7 bases from J, with 21 bases in between. Germline V gene sequence: CDR1 KGHSH, CDR2 LQKENI. The CDR3 is made up of 16 amino acids. The CDR3 is CASSPWPGQLLEKLFF. CDR3 DNA sequence: TGTGCCAGCTCCCCCTGGCCGGGACAATTGCTTGAAAAACTGTTTTTT.

The chain uses TRBV18 and TRBJ2-7; 7 bases line up with TRBD1. Germline trimming cut 3 bases from V and 5 bases from J; bases unmatched to any gene: 10. This CDR3 spans 15 amino acids. Germline values: CDR1 KGHSH, CDR2 LQKENI. The CDR3 region has the DNA TGTGCCAGCTCACCTCCTCCGACAGGGATGCACGAGCAGTACTTC. This codes for CASSPPPTGMHEQYF.

Note on this clone: Other DNA sequences within the sample encode an identical CDR3. J is TRBJ1-1 and V is TRBV27; unclear D gene. This CDR3 has 13 residues. Deletions cut 3 bases from V and 4 bases from J, with 9 bases between. Germline V lookup: CDR1 MNHEY, CDR2 SMNVEV (reference sequence). CDR3 nucleotide sequence: TGTGCCAGCAGTTTGGGAGGTGGCACTGAAGCTTTCTTT. It encodes CASSLGGGTEAFF.

The chain uses TRBV19 and TRBJ2-5; 8 nucleotides agree with TRBD2. V shed 4 bases, J shed 9 bases, and the junction held 7 bases outside the gene matches. Germline assignment: CDR1 LNHDA and CDR2 SQIVND (reference sequence). The CDR3 length is 13 residues. Here the CDR3 DNA reads TGTGCCAGTAGTACGGGAGGGATAGGGTCCCAGTACTTC. Protein product: CASSTGGIGSQYF.

The chain links TRBV4-2 to TRBJ2-3, with 7 bases matching TRBD1. V gave up 0 bases and J gave up 2 bases; unmatched junction bases: 2. Germline CDR1 and CDR2: LGHNA and YNFKEQ. The CDR3 length is 15 residues. Here the CDR3 reads CASSQDGQDTDTQYF. DNA for the CDR3: TGTGCCAGCAGCCAAGACGGACAGGACACAGATACGCAGTATTTT.

V is TRBV28 and J is TRBJ2-4; 7 bases line up with TRBD2. V trimming: 4 bases; J trimming: 5 bases; junction bases outside the gene matches: 8. CDR1 and CDR2 from the germline V gene are MDHEN and SYDVKM. CDR3 length: 15 residues. The CDR3 DNA reads as TGTGCCAGCAGTTCCCGTATAGGGAGGGAAAACATTCAGTACTTC. It yields the protein CASSSRIGRENIQYF.

The chain employs TRBV5-1 and TRBJ1-4; a weak D match, TRBD1 (6 bases). Looked up from germline, CDR1 is SGHRS and CDR2 is YFSETQ. The CDR3 consists of 15 residues. V was trimmed by 2 bases and J by 7 bases, leaving 15 bases between them. In DNA, the CDR3 is TGCGCCAGCAGCTTTAGTGGTCAGGGGCGTGAAAAACTGTTTTTT. Translated: CASSFSGQGREKLFF.

This clone was found a few times. The rearrangement uses TRBV2 and TRBJ2-7; weak D call: TRBD1 (5 bases). V was trimmed by 5 bases and J by 5 bases, leaving 7 bases between them. Germline-derived CDR1 and CDR2 are SNHLY and FYNNEI. The CDR3 is made up of 11 amino acids. In nucleotides, the CDR3 is TGTGCCAGCAGTCAGGGAAACGAGCAGTACTTC. It codes for CASSQGNEQYF. The full variable domain, in which reference TRBV2 and TRBJ2-7 provide the parts outside the CDR3, is EPEVTQTPSHQVTQMGQEVILRCVPISNHLYFYWYRQILGQKVEFLVSFYNNEISEKSEIFDDQFSVERPDGSNFTLKIRSTKLEDSAMYFCASSQGNEQYFGPGTRLTVT.

The chain uses TRBV5-4 and TRBJ1-1, with D unclear. Trimming removed 2 bases at V and 2 bases at J, with 7 bases between. Per the germline V gene, CDR1 is SGHNT and CDR2 is YYREEE (reference sequence). The CDR3 loop spans 13 amino acids. The CDR3 loop reads CASSFLTNTEAFF. Here the CDR3 DNA reads TGTGCCAGCAGCTTTCTGACAAACACTGAAGCTTTCTTT.

Only one count was recorded for this clone. The genes are TRBV13 and TRBJ2-7, with D maybe TRBD2 (6 bases). The germline CDR1 and CDR2 sequences are PRHDT and FYEKMQ (reference sequence). V dropped 5 bases and J dropped 2 bases, with 22 bases sitting between them. The CDR3 has 17 residues. The CDR3 DNA is TGTGCCAGCAGCGAGGCCTCGGCTAGCGTCTACCCCTACGAGCAGTACTTC. Protein sequence: CASSEASASVYPYEQYF.

This chain joins TRBV9 and TRBJ1-1; perhaps TRBD1 as D (6 bases). The CDR3 consists of 16 residues. The V gene's germline CDR1 is SGDLS and CDR2 YYNGEE. Trimming took 5 bases from V and 4 from J, leaving 21 bases between them. The CDR3 nucleotides are TGTGCCAGCAGTGGACCTTACGGAGGGGGGGGCACTGAAGCTTTCTTT. Its translation is CASSGPYGGGGTEAFF.

This clone showed up just a few times. This chain joins TRBV7-8 and TRBJ1-2, with 12 bases aligning to TRBD1. The length of the CDR3 is 18 residues. Germline V gene data show CDR1 as SGHVS and CDR2 as FQNEAQ. V shed 11 bases and J 5 bases; nucleotides not matched to a gene: 21. This CDR3 reads CAFGGSWPGQGAGYGYTF. CDR3 bases: TGTGCCTTCGGGGGGTCGTGGCCGGGACAGGGGGCTGGGTATGGCTACACCTTC.

The J gene is TRBJ2-3, the V gene TRBV7-6; TRBD2 matches at 10 bases. V dropped 1 base and J dropped 7; count of bases not matched to a gene: 8. Germline CDR1 reads SGHVS; CDR2 reads FNYEAQ. CDR3 length: 16 amino acids. For the CDR3, the DNA is TGTGCCAGCAGCTTAGGTTCAGCGGGAGGGCCAAATACGCAGTATTTT. It codes for CASSLGSAGGPNTQYF.